The sequence of this TCR beta chain was determined in a study of T-cell reconstitution after alpha-beta-depleted transplantation in children. This sample's TCRbeta library carried unique molecular identifier barcodes. TCRdb reprocessed the PCR reads with MiXCR, giving one entry per CDR3 protein. The repertoire holds approximately 190,000 distinct CDR3 sequences, with around 5.9% as singletons. In its sample, this clonotype was seen many times. Antigen: not known. General observations from the study: It was reported that alpha-beta T cells came from several hundred expanded graft clones (about two months after transplant).

CDR3 length equals 14 residues. The V gene's germline CDR1 is SQVTM and CDR2 ANQGSEA. Trimming removed 1 base from V and 10 bases from J; junction bases left unmatched: 4. The chain recombines TRBV29-1 with TRBJ2-1; the match to TRBD2 covers 13 bases. The specimen was PBMCs, collected before TCRalphabeta/CD19-depleted stem cell transplant. This TCR was recovered from a girl under three years old with combined immunodeficiency, due to receive a stem cell transplant. CDR3 DNA sequence: TGCAGCGTTGAAGGACTAGCGGGAGGAGGAGAGCAGTTCTTC. Translated, it gives CSVEGLAGGGEQFF.